A selection of T cell receptor beta chains follows, all from one sample in a study of cytomegalovirus exposure and HLA in healthy donors. TCRdb's copy holds only in-frame clones and misses some; the assay was immunoSEQ multiplex PCR. The repertoire holds roughly 120,000 clones, with about 91% as singletons. The sequenced sample was PBMCs. The receptors shown here come from a man between 18 and 29 years old in good health and CMV-seronegative. Both conserved end residues are part of each CDR3. A D gene is named only where the DNA matches it firmly. Clone size appears in some rows only: once, few, many, or a class for an expanded clone.

clone_size: -
v_call: TRBV19
d_call: -
j_call: TRBJ2-4
cdr3_length: 15
cdr3_aa: CASSISVGQTDIQYF
cdr3_nt: TGTGCCAGTAGTATTTCGGTTGGACAAACGGACATTCAGTACTTC

clone_size: once
v_call: TRBV30
d_call: TRBD1
j_call: TRBJ1-3
cdr3_length: 14
cdr3_aa: CAWSTGGPGNTIYF
cdr3_nt: TGTGCCTGGAGTACAGGGGGCCCTGGAAACACCATATATTTT

clone_size: -
v_call: TRBV19
d_call: TRBD1
j_call: TRBJ1-3
cdr3_length: 15
cdr3_aa: CASRPTGSSGNTIYF
cdr3_nt: TGTGCCAGTAGACCGACAGGGAGCTCTGGAAACACCATATATTTT

clone_size: -
v_call: TRBV7-2
d_call: TRBD1
j_call: TRBJ2-7
cdr3_length: 14
cdr3_aa: CASSQTGGNYEQYF
cdr3_nt: TGTGCCAGCAGCCAGACAGGGGGTAACTACGAGCAGTACTTC

clone_size: -
v_call: TRBV7-9
d_call: TRBD1
j_call: TRBJ2-2
cdr3_length: 14
cdr3_aa: CASSHGQGPGELFF
cdr3_nt: TGTGCCAGCAGCCACGGACAGGGGCCCGGGGAGCTGTTTTTT

clone_size: -
v_call: TRBV27
d_call: -
j_call: TRBJ1-1
cdr3_length: 14
cdr3_aa: CASSFPNMAHEAFF
cdr3_nt: TGTGCCAGCAGTTTCCCCAACATGGCCCATGAAGCTTTCTTT

clone_size: -
v_call: TRBV28
d_call: -
j_call: TRBJ1-2
cdr3_length: 12
cdr3_aa: CASSLQAYGYTF
cdr3_nt: TGTGCCAGCAGTTTACAGGCCTATGGCTACACCTTC

clone_size: -
v_call: TRBV5-4
d_call: -
j_call: TRBJ2-7
cdr3_length: 16
cdr3_aa: CASSYGQSSTSYEQYF
cdr3_nt: TGTGCCAGCAGTTACGGACAGTCTAGTACCTCCTACGAGCAGTACTTC

clone_size: -
v_call: TRBV6-6
d_call: TRBD1
j_call: TRBJ1-2
cdr3_length: 14
cdr3_aa: CASSPDRGGSGYTF
cdr3_nt: TGTGCCAGCAGCCCAGACAGGGGAGGGTCTGGCTACACCTTC

clone_size: -
v_call: TRBV5-1
d_call: TRBD1
j_call: TRBJ1-1
cdr3_length: 14
cdr3_aa: CASSSRQGGTEAFF
cdr3_nt: TGCGCCAGCAGCTCCCGACAGGGGGGCACTGAAGCTTTCTTT

clone_size: -
v_call: TRBV7-9
d_call: TRBD2
j_call: TRBJ2-7
cdr3_length: 17
cdr3_aa: CASSSTGTSGVLREQYF
cdr3_nt: TGTGCCAGCAGCTCGACCGGGACTAGCGGAGTCCTACGAGAGCAGTACTTC

clone_size: -
v_call: TRBV27
d_call: -
j_call: TRBJ1-2
cdr3_length: 15
cdr3_aa: CASSLGAGGDYGYTF
cdr3_nt: TGTGCCAGCAGTTTAGGTGCAGGAGGGGACTATGGCTACACCTTC

clone_size: -
v_call: TRBV7-9
d_call: -
j_call: TRBJ1-1
cdr3_length: 15
cdr3_aa: CASSLAGHKNTEAFF
cdr3_nt: TGTGCCAGCAGCTTAGCGGGACATAAGAACACTGAAGCTTTCTTT

clone_size: -
v_call: TRBV7-9
d_call: -
j_call: TRBJ2-1
cdr3_length: 15
cdr3_aa: CASSLDESSYNEQFF
cdr3_nt: TGTGCCAGCAGCTTAGATGAGAGCTCCTACAATGAGCAGTTCTTC

clone_size: -
v_call: TRBV2
d_call: -
j_call: TRBJ1-5
cdr3_length: 12
cdr3_aa: CASRQSNQPQHF
cdr3_nt: TGTGCCAGCAGACAGTCTAATCAGCCCCAGCATTTT

clone_size: -
v_call: TRBV28
d_call: TRBD1
j_call: TRBJ1-1
cdr3_length: 16
cdr3_aa: CASSSPGTGHNTEAFF
cdr3_nt: TGTGCCAGCAGTTCGCCAGGGACAGGGCATAACACTGAAGCTTTCTTT

clone_size: -
v_call: TRBV12-5
d_call: -
j_call: TRBJ1-2
cdr3_length: 17
cdr3_aa: CASGLVLGQGTNYGYTF
cdr3_nt: TGTGCTAGTGGTTTGGTATTAGGGCAGGGAACTAACTATGGCTACACCTTC